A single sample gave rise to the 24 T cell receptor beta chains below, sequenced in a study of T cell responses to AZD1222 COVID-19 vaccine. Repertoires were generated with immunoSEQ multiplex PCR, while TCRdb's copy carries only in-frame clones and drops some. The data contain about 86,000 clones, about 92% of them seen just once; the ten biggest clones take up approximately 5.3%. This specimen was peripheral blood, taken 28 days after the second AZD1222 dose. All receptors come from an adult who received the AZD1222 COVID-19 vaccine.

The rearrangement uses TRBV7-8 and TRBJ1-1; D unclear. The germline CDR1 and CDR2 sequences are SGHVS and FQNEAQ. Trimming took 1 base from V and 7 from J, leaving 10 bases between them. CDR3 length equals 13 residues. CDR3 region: CASSLEEGNEAFF. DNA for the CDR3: TGTGCCAGCAGCTTAGAAGAGGGAAATGAAGCTTTCTTT.

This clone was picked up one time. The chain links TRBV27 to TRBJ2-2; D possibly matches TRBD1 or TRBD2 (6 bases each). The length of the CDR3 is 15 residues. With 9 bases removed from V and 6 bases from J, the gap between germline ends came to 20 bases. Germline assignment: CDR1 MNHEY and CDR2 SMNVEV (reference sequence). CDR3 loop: CASSRGGGIAGELFF. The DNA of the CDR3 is TGTGCCAGTTCCAGGGGTGGGGGGATAGCCGGGGAGCTGTTTTTT.

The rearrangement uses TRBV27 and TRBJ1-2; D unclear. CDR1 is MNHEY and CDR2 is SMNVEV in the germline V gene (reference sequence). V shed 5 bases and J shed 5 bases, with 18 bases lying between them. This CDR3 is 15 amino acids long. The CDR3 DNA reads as TGTGCCAGCAGTCCCCAACCCAGGACCTTTTATGGCTACACCTTC. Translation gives CASSPQPRTFYGYTF.

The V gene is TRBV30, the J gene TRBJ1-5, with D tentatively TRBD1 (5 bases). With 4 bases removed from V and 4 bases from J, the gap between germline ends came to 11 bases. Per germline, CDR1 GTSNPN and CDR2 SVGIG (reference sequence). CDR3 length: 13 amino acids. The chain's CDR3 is CAWNQQDNQPQHF. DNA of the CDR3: TGTGCCTGGAACCAACAGGATAATCAGCCCCAGCATTTT. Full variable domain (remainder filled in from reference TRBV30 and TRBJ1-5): SQTIHQWPATLVQPVGSPLSLECTVEGTSNPNLYWYRQAAGRGLQLLFYSVGIGQISSEVPQNLSASRPQDRQFILSSKKLLLSDSGFYLCAWNQQDNQPQHFGDGTRLSIL.

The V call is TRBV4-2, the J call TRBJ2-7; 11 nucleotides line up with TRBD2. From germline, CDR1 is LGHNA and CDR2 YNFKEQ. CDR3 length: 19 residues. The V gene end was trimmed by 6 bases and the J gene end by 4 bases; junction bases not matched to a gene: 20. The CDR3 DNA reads TGTGCCAGCAGTCTACAGGATTTTGGTAGCGGGGGGGCGCAGTACGAGCAGTACTTC. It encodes CASSLQDFGSGGAQYEQYF.

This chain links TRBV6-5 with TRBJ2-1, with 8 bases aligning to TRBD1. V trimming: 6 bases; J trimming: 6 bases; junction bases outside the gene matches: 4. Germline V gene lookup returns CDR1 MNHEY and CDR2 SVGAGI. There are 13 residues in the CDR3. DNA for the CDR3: TGTGCCAGCAGCTCGACAGGGGCCAATGAGCAGTTCTTC. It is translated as CASSSTGANEQFF.

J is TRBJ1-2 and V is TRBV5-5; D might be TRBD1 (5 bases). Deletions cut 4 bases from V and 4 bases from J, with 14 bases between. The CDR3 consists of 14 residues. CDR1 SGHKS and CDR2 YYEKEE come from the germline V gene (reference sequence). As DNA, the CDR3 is TGTGCCAGCAGCCGCCAGGGCCCTAGCTATGGCTACACCTTC. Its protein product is CASSRQGPSYGYTF. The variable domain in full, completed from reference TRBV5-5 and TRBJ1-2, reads DAGVTQSPTHLIKTRGQQVTLRCSPISGHKSVSWYQQVLGQGPQFIFQYYEKEERGRGNFPDRFSARQFPNYSSELNVNALLLGDSALYLCASSRQGPSYGYTFGSGTRLTVV.

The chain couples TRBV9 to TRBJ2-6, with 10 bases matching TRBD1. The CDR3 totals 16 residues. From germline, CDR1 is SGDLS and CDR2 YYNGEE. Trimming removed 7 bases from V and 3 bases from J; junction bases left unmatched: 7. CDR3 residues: CASGDRGYGGANVLTF. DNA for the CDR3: TGTGCCAGCGGGGACAGGGGATACGGTGGGGCCAACGTCCTGACTTTC.

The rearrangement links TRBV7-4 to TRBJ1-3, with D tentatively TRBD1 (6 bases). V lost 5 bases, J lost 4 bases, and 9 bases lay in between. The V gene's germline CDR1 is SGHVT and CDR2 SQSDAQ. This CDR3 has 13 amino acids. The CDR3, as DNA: TGTGCCAGCAGCGAGGACAGAGGAAACACCATATATTTT. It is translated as CASSEDRGNTIYF.

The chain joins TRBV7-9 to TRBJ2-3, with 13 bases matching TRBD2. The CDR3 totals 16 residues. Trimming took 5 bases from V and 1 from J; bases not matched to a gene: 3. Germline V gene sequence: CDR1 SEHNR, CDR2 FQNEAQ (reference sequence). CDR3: CASSPGLAGGTDTQYF. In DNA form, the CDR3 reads TGTGCCAGCAGCCCCGGACTAGCGGGGGGCACAGATACGCAGTATTTT.

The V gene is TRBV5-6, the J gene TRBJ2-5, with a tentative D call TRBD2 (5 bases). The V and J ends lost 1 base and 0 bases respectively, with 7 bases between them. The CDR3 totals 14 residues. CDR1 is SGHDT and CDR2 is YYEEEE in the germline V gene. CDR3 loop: CASSLRGYQETQYF. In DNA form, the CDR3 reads TGTGCCAGCAGCTTGCGAGGGTACCAAGAGACCCAGTACTTC. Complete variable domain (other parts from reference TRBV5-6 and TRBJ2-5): DAGVTQSPTHLIKTRGQQVTLRCSPKSGHDTVSWYQQALGQGPQFIFQYYEEEERQRGNFPDRFSGHQFPNYSSELNVNALLLGDSALYLCASSLRGYQETQYFGPGTRLLVL.

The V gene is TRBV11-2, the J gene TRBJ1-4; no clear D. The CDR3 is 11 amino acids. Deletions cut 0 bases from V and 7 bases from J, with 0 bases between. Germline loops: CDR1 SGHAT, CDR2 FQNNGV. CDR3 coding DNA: TGTGCCAGCAGCTTAGATGAAAAACTGTTTTTT. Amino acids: CASSLDEKLFF.

Here the CDR3 reads CSASLGGEGTDTQYF. The CDR3 DNA follows: TGCAGTGCTAGTTTGGGGGGTGAAGGGACAGATACGCAGTATTTT. This chain uses TRBV20-1 with TRBJ2-3, with a tentative D call TRBD2 (6 bases). Germline loops: CDR1 DFQATT, CDR2 SNEGSKA (reference sequence). The length of the CDR3 is 15 residues. The V end was cut by 3 bases, the J end by 3 bases, with 16 bases between.

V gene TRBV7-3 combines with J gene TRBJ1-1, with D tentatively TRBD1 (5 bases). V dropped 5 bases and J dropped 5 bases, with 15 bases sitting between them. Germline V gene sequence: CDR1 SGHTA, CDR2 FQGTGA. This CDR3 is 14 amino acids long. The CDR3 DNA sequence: TGTGCCAGCAGCCCACGAACAGGCGGGACTGAAGCTTTCTTT. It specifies CASSPRTGGTEAFF.

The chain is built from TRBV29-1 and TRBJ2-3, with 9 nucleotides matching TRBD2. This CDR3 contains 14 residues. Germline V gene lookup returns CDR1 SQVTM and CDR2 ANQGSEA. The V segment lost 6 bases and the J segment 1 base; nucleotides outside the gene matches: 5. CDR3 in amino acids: CSVASSGGTDTQYF. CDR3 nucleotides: TGCAGCGTGGCCTCTAGCGGGGGCACAGATACGCAGTATTTT.

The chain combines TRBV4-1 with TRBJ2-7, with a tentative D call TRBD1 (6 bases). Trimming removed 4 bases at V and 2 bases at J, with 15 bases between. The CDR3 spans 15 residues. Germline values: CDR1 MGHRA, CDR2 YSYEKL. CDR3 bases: TGCGCCAGCAGCCGCATGATGGGACAAACCTACGAGCAGTACTTC. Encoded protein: CASSRMMGQTYEQYF.

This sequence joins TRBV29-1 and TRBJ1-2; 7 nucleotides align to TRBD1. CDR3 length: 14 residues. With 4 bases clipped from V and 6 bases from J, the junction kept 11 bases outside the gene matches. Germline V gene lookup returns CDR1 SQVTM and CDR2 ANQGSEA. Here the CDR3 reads CSVGQGLSRNGYTF. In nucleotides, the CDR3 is TGCAGCGTTGGACAGGGCCTATCTAGGAATGGCTACACCTTC.

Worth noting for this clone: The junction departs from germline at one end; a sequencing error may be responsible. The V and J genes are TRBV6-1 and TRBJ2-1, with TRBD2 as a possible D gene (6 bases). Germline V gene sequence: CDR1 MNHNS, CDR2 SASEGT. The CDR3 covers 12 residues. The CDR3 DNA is TGTGCCAGCAGTGAAGGATGGAGGGAGCGGTTCTTC. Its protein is CASSEGWRERFF.

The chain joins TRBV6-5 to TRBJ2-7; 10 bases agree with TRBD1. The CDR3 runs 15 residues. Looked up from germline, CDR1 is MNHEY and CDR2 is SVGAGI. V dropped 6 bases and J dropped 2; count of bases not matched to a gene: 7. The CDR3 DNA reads TGTGCCAGCAGCCGAGGACAGGGGGAAACCTACGAGCAGTACGTC. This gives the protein CASSRGQGETYEQYV.

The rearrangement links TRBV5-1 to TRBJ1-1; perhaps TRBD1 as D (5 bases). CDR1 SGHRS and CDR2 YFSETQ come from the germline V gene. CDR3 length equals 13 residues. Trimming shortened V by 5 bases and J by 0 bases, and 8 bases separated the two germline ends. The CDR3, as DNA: TGCGCCAGCAGTATGGGGGTGAACACTGAAGCTTTCTTT. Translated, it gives CASSMGVNTEAFF.

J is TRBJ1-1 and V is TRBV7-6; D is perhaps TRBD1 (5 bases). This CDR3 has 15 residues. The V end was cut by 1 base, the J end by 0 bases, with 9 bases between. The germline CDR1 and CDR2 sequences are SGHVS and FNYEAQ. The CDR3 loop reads CASSLVWGVNTEAFF. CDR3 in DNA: TGTGCCAGCAGCTTAGTCTGGGGGGTGAACACTGAAGCTTTCTTT.

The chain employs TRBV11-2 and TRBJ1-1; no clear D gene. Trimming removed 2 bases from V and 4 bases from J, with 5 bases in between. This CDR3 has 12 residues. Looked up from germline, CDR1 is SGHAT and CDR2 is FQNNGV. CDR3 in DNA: TGTGCCAGCAGCTTACCGGGCACTGAAGCTTTCTTT. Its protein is CASSLPGTEAFF. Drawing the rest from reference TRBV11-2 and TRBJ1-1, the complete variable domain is EAGVAQSPRYKIIEKRQSVAFWCNPISGHATLYWYQQILGQGPKLLIQFQNNGVVDDSQLPKDRFSAERLKGVDSTLKIQPAKLEDSAVYLCASSLPGTEAFFGQGTRLTVV.

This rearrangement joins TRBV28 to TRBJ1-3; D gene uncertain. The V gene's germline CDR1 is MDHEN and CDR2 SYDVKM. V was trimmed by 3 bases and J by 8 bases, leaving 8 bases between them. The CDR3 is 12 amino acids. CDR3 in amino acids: CASSLAGYTIYF. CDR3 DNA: TGTGCCAGCAGTTTGGCGGGATACACCATATATTTT.

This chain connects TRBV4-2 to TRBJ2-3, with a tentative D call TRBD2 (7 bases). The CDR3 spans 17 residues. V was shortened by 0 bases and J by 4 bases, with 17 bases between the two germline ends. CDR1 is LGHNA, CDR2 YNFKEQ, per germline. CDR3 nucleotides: TGTGCCAGCAGCCAAGAGGGTGGGGGGGCCTTCGCAGATACGCAGTATTTT. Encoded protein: CASSQEGGGAFADTQYF.